These 19 T cell receptor beta chains came from one sample sequenced in a study of cytomegalovirus exposure and HLA in healthy donors. This PCR relied on a set of 60 Vbeta primers and 13 Jbeta primers. Assay used: immunoSEQ multiplex PCR; TCRdb lists only in-frame clones, some missing. The repertoire has around 270,000 clones, over 70% of them found once; the top ten carry roughly 0.3%. Sequencing input: PBMCs. The receptors were gathered from a girl aged 2 to 10 in good health and CMV-seronegative.

In this sample, this clone turned up a few times. The chain links TRBV21-1 to TRBJ2-2; TRBD2 is the table's D call and was not checked against the DNA. TRBV21-1 represents a pseudogene. This CDR3 has 16 amino acids. As DNA, the CDR3 is TGTGCCAGCAGCGGGCTAGCGTTACCGAACACCGGGGAGCTGTTTTTT. The encoded protein is CASSGLALPNTGELFF.

In this sample, this clone turned up once. The CDR3 coding sequence is TGTGCCAGCAGCCGGTGGGGACAGGGGTCCTACGAGCAGTACTTC. It yields the protein CASSRWGQGSYEQYF. V gene TRBV28 combines with J gene TRBJ2-7; TRBD1 agrees at 10 bases. CDR3 length equals 15 residues. The germline CDR1 and CDR2 sequences are MDHEN and SYDVKM. The V and J ends lost 6 bases and 1 base, in that order; junction bases with no gene match: 6.

V is TRBV10-3 and J is TRBJ2-3; 8 nucleotides line up with TRBD2. The V gene's germline CDR1 is ENHRY and CDR2 SYGVKD. The CDR3 has 14 amino acids. Trimming took 9 bases from V and 3 from J; bases not matched to a gene: 8. The CDR3 loop reads CAMRPGGNTDTQYF. Here the CDR3 DNA reads TGTGCCATGAGACCGGGGGGGAATACAGATACGCAGTATTTT.

The V gene is TRBV7-2, the J gene TRBJ2-1, with D maybe TRBD2 (6 bases). V was clipped by 4 bases and J by 4 bases, with 14 bases between them. This CDR3 is 15 amino acids long. Germline assignment: CDR1 SGHTA and CDR2 FQGNSA. The DNA for the CDR3 is TGTGCCAGCAGCTCTTCACTAGCCCATTACAATGAGCAGTTCTTC. It encodes CASSSSLAHYNEQFF.

As for this clone: One end of the junction fails to match germline, which may point to a read error. The rearrangement links TRBV27 to TRBJ2-7, with 12 nucleotides matching TRBD2. The CDR3 totals 20 residues. The germline gives CDR1 MNHEY, CDR2 SMNVEV (reference sequence). The CDR3: CASSLRSGLAGRRKEYGQYF. The CDR3, as DNA: TGTGCCAGCAGTTTAAGGAGCGGACTAGCGGGGCGACGGAAGGAGTACGGGCAGTACTTC.

The chain combines TRBV18 with TRBJ1-2; no definite D call. The germline V gene has CDR1 KGHSH and CDR2 LQKENI. The CDR3 extends over 16 amino acids. Trimming pared 4 bases from V and 4 bases from J, leaving 19 bases between. The CDR3 nucleotides read TGTGCCAGCTCACGTAAACAGAGCCCATTGGTCTATGGCTACACCTTC. It specifies CASSRKQSPLVYGYTF.

CDR3 in DNA: TGCGCCACCCGTCGAAAGGACAGGAAAAATCAGCCCCAGCATTTT. Translation gives CATRRKDRKNQPQHF. The chain uses TRBV4-1 and TRBJ1-5, with TRBD1 matching over 7 bases. Germline values: CDR1 MGHRA, CDR2 YSYEKL. Losses at the gene ends were 10 bases for V and 4 bases for J; bases not matched to a gene: 13. This CDR3 is 15 amino acids long.

The chain is built from TRBV10-3 and TRBJ1-5, with TRBD1 identical over 9 bases. Trimming took 9 bases from V and 6 from J; bases not matched to a gene: 12. Germline V lookup: CDR1 ENHRY, CDR2 SYGVKD. The CDR3 totals 15 residues. DNA for the CDR3: TGTGCCATTTCACAGGGGGCCGGCGGTAGTCAGCCCCAGCATTTT. Its protein product is CAISQGAGGSQPQHF.

The chain carries TRBV2 and TRBJ2-7, with TRBD1 matching 9 bases. V trimming: 6 bases; J trimming: 6 bases; junction bases outside the gene matches: 12. CDR3 length equals 15 residues. Germline CDR1 is SNHLY and CDR2 is FYNNEI. The CDR3 spells CASSESTGGAFEQYF. The CDR3 nucleotides read TGTGCCAGCAGCGAATCGACAGGGGGGGCTTTCGAGCAGTACTTC.

This clone was picked up one time. The chain joins TRBV7-6 to TRBJ2-7; 8 positions match TRBD2. V dropped 1 base and J dropped 1; count of bases not matched to a gene: 9. Germline V gene sequence: CDR1 SGHVS, CDR2 FNYEAQ. The CDR3 has 17 amino acids. The CDR3 coding sequence is TGTGCCAGCAGCTTAGAGTCCAGGGCTAGCGGGTCCTACGAGCAGTACTTC. Translation: CASSLESRASGSYEQYF. Full variable domain (rest looked up from reference TRBV7-6 and TRBJ2-7): GAGVSQSPRYKVTKRGQDVALRCDPISGHVSLYWYRQALGQGPEFLTYFNYEAQQDKSGLPNDRFSAERPEGSISTLTIQRTEQRDSAMYRCASSLESRASGSYEQYFGPGTRLTVT.

This chain uses TRBV28 with TRBJ2-2; D possibly corresponds to TRBD1 (6 bases). CDR1 is MDHEN, CDR2 SYDVKM, per germline. V was cut by 5 bases and J by 1 base, with 8 bases left in between. The CDR3 is made up of 14 amino acids. The CDR3: CASSEGQNTGELFF. The DNA of the CDR3 is TGTGCCAGCAGTGAGGGACAGAACACCGGGGAGCTGTTTTTT.

The chain employs TRBV11-1 and TRBJ2-1, with 9 bases fitting TRBD1. Trimming removed 5 bases from V and 6 bases from J; junction bases left unmatched: 8. The CDR3 has 15 residues. Germline V gene sequence: CDR1 SGHAT, CDR2 FQDESV (reference sequence). The CDR3 sequence is CASSPRDREGNEQFF. The CDR3 DNA sequence: TGTGCCAGCAGCCCCCGGGACAGGGAAGGCAATGAGCAGTTCTTC.

V and J are TRBV19 and TRBJ2-5, with TRBD2 identical over 12 bases. J lost 4 bases, V lost 5 bases, and 11 bases had no gene match. This CDR3 comprises 17 residues. Germline CDR1 reads LNHDA; CDR2 reads SQIVND (reference sequence). The CDR3 DNA sequence: TGTGCCAGTAGTTCCCGACTAGCGGGAGCAGGGAGAGAGACCCAGTACTTC. This sequence encodes CASSSRLAGAGRETQYF.

V and J are TRBV5-8 and TRBJ2-5, with 8 bases that match TRBD1. CDR3 length: 16 amino acids. Germline CDR1 is SGHTS and CDR2 is YDEGEE. Trimming removed 4 bases from V and 5 bases from J; junction bases left unmatched: 13. In nucleotides, the CDR3 is TGTGCCAGCAGCGAACACGGGACAGGAGGAACGGAGACCCAGTACTTC. Residues: CASSEHGTGGTETQYF.

The chain carries TRBV4-2 and TRBJ2-7; 11 nucleotides line up with TRBD2. Germline CDR1 is LGHNA and CDR2 is YNFKEQ. V shed 1 base, J shed 7 bases, and the junction held 6 bases outside the gene matches. This CDR3 is built from 15 residues. CDR3 in DNA: TGTGCCAGCAGCCAAGCTAGCGGGAGGTCTGGGGAGCAGTACTTC. Protein: CASSQASGRSGEQYF.

The chain joins TRBV14 to TRBJ2-3; 7 nucleotides line up with TRBD2. Germline values: CDR1 SGHDN, CDR2 FVKESK. The CDR3 consists of 15 residues. The V gene end was trimmed by 3 bases and the J gene end by 5 bases; junction bases not matched to a gene: 8. DNA for the CDR3: TGTGCCAGCAGCCAGAGAGCGGGAAGTATAGATACGCAGTATTTT. Protein product: CASSQRAGSIDTQYF.

The chain carries TRBV9 and TRBJ2-7; 7 bases are a match to TRBD2. CDR3 length equals 14 residues. CDR1 is SGDLS and CDR2 is YYNGEE in the germline V gene. With V trimmed by 0 bases and J by 2 bases, 2 bases remained unmatched. The CDR3 nucleotides read TGTGCCAGCAGCGTAGGGGACTACCCCTACGAGCAGTACTTC. Translating gives CASSVGDYPYEQYF.

This chain joins TRBV11-2 and TRBJ2-1; TRBD2 matches at 10 bases. The CDR3 has 15 amino acids. From germline, CDR1 is SGHAT and CDR2 FQNNGV. With 1 base clipped from V and 12 bases from J, the junction kept 9 bases outside the gene matches. CDR3 region: CASSLVGSLAGVQFF. The CDR3 DNA reads as TGTGCCAGCAGCTTAGTGGGGAGTCTAGCGGGAGTGCAGTTCTTC.

This rearrangement joins TRBV9 to TRBJ2-1; TRBD2 is a possible D gene (6 bases). V lost 4 bases and J 4 bases, leaving 18 bases between the germline ends. This CDR3 region has 16 residues. CDR1 SGDLS and CDR2 YYNGEE come from the germline V gene. Here the CDR3 DNA reads TGTGCCAGCAGCCCCCTAGGTAGCGGTTTTTACAATGAGCAGTTCTTC. Its translation is CASSPLGSGFYNEQFF. The full variable domain, its missing parts supplied by reference TRBV9 and TRBJ2-1, is DSGVTQTPKHLITATGQRVTLRCSPRSGDLSVYWYQQSLDQGLQFLIQYYNGEERAKGNILERFSAQQFPDLHSELNLSSLELGDSALYFCASSPLGSGFYNEQFFGPGTRLTVL.